A single sample gave rise to the 13 T cell receptor beta chains below, sequenced in a study of T cell responses to AZD1222 COVID-19 vaccine. Libraries were prepared by immunoSEQ multiplex PCR; TCRdb keeps only in-frame clonotypes and omits some of them. The sample contains about 85,000 clones, about 86% of which appear only once. The source material was peripheral blood, sampled on day 0 of AZD1222 vaccination. These receptors came from an adult in good health.

The rearrangement links TRBV9 to TRBJ1-2, with TRBD1 as a possible D gene (5 bases). V was trimmed by 0 bases and J by 2 bases, leaving 14 bases between them. Germline CDR1 is SGDLS and CDR2 is YYNGEE. This CDR3 spans 16 amino acids. The CDR3 sequence is CASSVGRGRGNYGYTF. CDR3 DNA: TGTGCCAGCAGCGTAGGCCGGGGAAGGGGAAACTATGGCTACACCTTC.

V gene TRBV28 combines with J gene TRBJ1-3; D is undetermined. V was pared by 5 bases and J by 0 bases, with 2 bases between. This CDR3 spans 12 amino acids. Germline V lookup: CDR1 MDHEN, CDR2 SYDVKM. The CDR3, as DNA: TGTGCCAGCAGTACCTCTGGAAACACCATATATTTT. This sequence encodes CASSTSGNTIYF.

The genes are TRBV11-2 and TRBJ2-7; a possible D gene is TRBD2 (6 bases). Trimming shortened V by 2 bases and J by 4 bases, and 15 bases separated the two germline ends. The germline V gene has CDR1 SGHAT and CDR2 FQNNGV. This CDR3 has 15 amino acids. The CDR3 spells CASSLYYGSGYEQYF. In DNA form, the CDR3 reads TGTGCCAGCAGCTTATATTACGGGAGCGGTTACGAGCAGTACTTC.

The chain employs TRBV19 and TRBJ1-4, with D maybe TRBD1 (5 bases). Germline-derived CDR1 and CDR2 are LNHDA and SQIVND (reference sequence). There are 12 residues in the CDR3. V was pared by 5 bases and J by 8 bases, with 9 bases between. The CDR3 sequence: CASSGGVEKLFF. Here the CDR3 DNA reads TGTGCCAGTAGTGGGGGTGTCGAAAAACTGTTTTTT.

The chain combines TRBV28 with TRBJ2-7, with 8 bases matching TRBD2. The CDR3 is made up of 14 amino acids. Germline V gene data show CDR1 as MDHEN and CDR2 as SYDVKM. J gave up 2 bases and V 7 bases, and 7 bases lay outside the gene matches. CDR3 sequence (DNA): TGTGCCAGCAAACCGGGACTAGTCCCCTACGAGCAGTACTTC. This encodes CASKPGLVPYEQYF.

The V call is TRBV19, the J call TRBJ2-7; unclear D gene. CDR1 is LNHDA, CDR2 SQIVND, per germline (reference sequence). V dropped 0 bases and J dropped 1 base, with 10 bases sitting between them. The CDR3 runs 15 residues. The CDR3 DNA reads as TGTGCCAGTAGTATAGACCCGGACGTTTCCTACGAGCAGTACTTC. Its protein is CASSIDPDVSYEQYF.

The V gene is TRBV6-5, the J gene TRBJ2-5, with no clear D. Trimming stripped 8 bases from V and 7 bases from J, with 8 bases between. Germline values: CDR1 MNHEY, CDR2 SVGAGI. The CDR3 sequence is 10 residues long. CDR3 residues: CASAWGTQYF. CDR3 coding DNA: TGTGCCAGCGCTTGGGGGACCCAGTACTTC.

V and J are TRBV7-9 and TRBJ1-4; D ambiguous. V was shortened by 5 bases and J by 8 bases, with 15 bases between the two germline ends. Germline V gives CDR1 SEHNR, CDR2 FQNEAQ (reference sequence). CDR3 size: 14 residues. The CDR3, as DNA: TGTGCCAGCAGCCAAAGTCGGGGTTGGGAAAAACTGTTTTTT. Encoded protein: CASSQSRGWEKLFF.

The DNA of the CDR3 is TGTGCCAGCAGGCGGGGACTGCCGGTCGGAACTGAAGCTTTCTTT. Residues: CASRRGLPVGTEAFF. V usage is TRBV28 and J usage is TRBJ1-1, with D perhaps TRBD1 (5 bases). Per germline, CDR1 MDHEN and CDR2 SYDVKM. Trimming shortened V by 6 bases and J by 5 bases, and 19 bases separated the two germline ends. This CDR3 is 15 amino acids long.

The V and J genes are TRBV11-3 and TRBJ2-1; no reliable D call. V gave up 2 bases and J gave up 2 bases, with 13 bases separating them. Per the germline V gene, CDR1 is SGHNT and CDR2 is YENEEA. The CDR3 contains 16 residues. The CDR3 here is CASSLLGDGTYNEQFF. The CDR3 nucleotides are TGTGCCAGCAGCTTATTAGGTGACGGAACCTACAATGAGCAGTTCTTC.

The chain recombines TRBV28 with TRBJ1-1, with D possibly matching TRBD1 (5 bases). Trimming shortened V by 1 base and J by 0 bases, and 9 bases separated the two germline ends. The CDR3 has 15 residues. CDR1 and CDR2 from the germline V gene are MDHEN and SYDVKM. CDR3 sequence: CASSLSGHMNTEAFF. CDR3 sequence (DNA): TGTGCCAGCAGTTTATCTGGACATATGAACACTGAAGCTTTCTTT.

The chain joins TRBV7-9 to TRBJ1-6; D is uncertain. The V gene's germline CDR1 is SEHNR and CDR2 FQNEAQ (reference sequence). The CDR3 totals 13 residues. The ends were cut back, 4 bases at V and 7 bases at J, with 8 bases in the middle. This CDR3 is CASSSDMNSPLHF. CDR3 bases: TGTGCCAGCAGCTCCGATATGAATTCACCCCTCCACTTT.

This clone was counted only a few times. V gene TRBV10-3 combines with J gene TRBJ2-1; TRBD2 matches at 9 bases. In germline, CDR1 is ENHRY, CDR2 SYGVKD. CDR3 length: 16 residues. Trimming cost V 2 bases and J 2 bases; bases outside gene matches: 4. Written as DNA, the CDR3 is TGTGCCATCAGTGAGGTGCTAGCGGGAACCTACAATGAGCAGTTCTTC. Amino acids: CAISEVLAGTYNEQFF.